The 31 T cell receptor beta chains given below trace back to one sample, sequenced in a study of cytomegalovirus exposure and HLA in healthy donors (dated by TCRdb to the late 2010s). Library method: the immunoSEQ multiplex PCR assay. For the multiplex PCR, a mixture combining 60 forward primers for TCR Vbeta segments and 13 reverse primers for TCR Jbeta segments was used. TCRdb took this table from immuneACCESS and kept in-frame rearrangements with V and J called. Such tables lack part of the clones; where checked against another copy, unresolved V genes explain under half of the gap, and the rest is unexplained. The sample table lists about 130,000 clones, around 80% of them with a count of one. Around 5% of the sample comes from the top ten. The material sequenced was PBMCs. The source is a man aged 30 to 39 in good health and CMV-seronegative.

The chain uses TRBV2 and TRBJ2-7; D might be TRBD1 (5 bases). Germline CDR1 and CDR2: SNHLY and FYNNEI. Trimming removed 2 bases at V and 3 bases at J, with 8 bases between. This CDR3 spans 13 amino acids. The CDR3 sequence: CASSESGLYEQYF. The CDR3 bases are TGTGCCAGCAGTGAATCAGGGCTCTACGAGCAGTACTTC.

This clone was detected a few times. The chain carries TRBV7-2 and TRBJ1-1, with TRBD1 identical over 10 bases. J was trimmed by 11 bases and V by 2 bases; bases with no gene match: 8. Germline loops: CDR1 SGHTA, CDR2 FQGNSA. This CDR3 has 14 amino acids. The CDR3 DNA is TGTGCCAGCAGCTTATTCGGGACAGGGGTCGACGCTTTCTTT. Protein sequence: CASSLFGTGVDAFF.

V gene TRBV5-6 combines with J gene TRBJ2-3; 10 bases fit TRBD1. V trimming: 3 bases; J trimming: 4 bases; junction bases outside the gene matches: 14. The germline V gene encodes CDR1 SGHDT and CDR2 YYEEEE. The CDR3 extends over 18 amino acids. The chain's CDR3 is CASSSRGGTGVGPDTQYF. CDR3 DNA: TGTGCCAGCAGCTCAAGAGGAGGGACAGGGGTGGGCCCAGATACGCAGTATTTT.

This clone came up a few times. The V call is TRBV2, the J call TRBJ2-5; weak D call: TRBD2 (6 bases). Germline CDR1 SNHLY, CDR2 FYNNEI. V was clipped by 7 bases and J by 0 bases, with 12 bases between them. The CDR3 is made up of 14 amino acids. CDR3 in DNA: TGTGCCAGCATGCGGGGAAGATACCAAGAGACCCAGTACTTC. Translating it yields CASMRGRYQETQYF.

The chain uses TRBV4-3 and TRBJ2-1; D is perhaps TRBD1 (6 bases). The ends were cut back, 0 bases at V and 5 bases at J, with 11 bases in the middle. From germline, CDR1 is LGHNA and CDR2 YSLEER. The CDR3 runs 15 residues. The CDR3 DNA sequence: TGCGCCAGCAGCCAAGATCCTACAGGGCACAATGAGCAGTTCTTC. This sequence encodes CASSQDPTGHNEQFF.

This sequence joins TRBV29-1 and TRBJ2-1; D not resolved. This CDR3 is 12 amino acids long. V lost 7 bases and J 1 base, leaving 8 bases between the germline ends. Germline V lookup: CDR1 SQVTM, CDR2 ANQGSEA. CDR3 DNA: TGCAGCGCTGACCAATCCTACAATGAGCAGTTCTTC. Its protein product is CSADQSYNEQFF.

The chain combines TRBV10-3 with TRBJ1-2; D is perhaps TRBD1 (6 bases). Germline V gene lookup returns CDR1 ENHRY and CDR2 SYGVKD. This CDR3 spans 14 amino acids. Between the trimmed V and J ends, which lost 3 bases and 4 bases, there was a span of 12 bases. The CDR3 loop is CAISDSGGRYGYTF. CDR3 DNA sequence: TGTGCCATCAGTGATTCGGGGGGGCGCTATGGCTACACCTTC.

The genes are TRBV7-2 and TRBJ2-3, with 10 bases lining up with TRBD2. Germline-derived CDR1 and CDR2 are SGHTA and FQGNSA. V trimming: 1 base; J trimming: 4 bases; junction bases outside the gene matches: 11. CDR3 length: 18 residues. CDR3 loop: CASSLGTSSGGAADTQYF. The CDR3 DNA sequence: TGTGCCAGCAGCTTAGGAACTTCAAGCGGGGGGGCCGCAGATACGCAGTATTTT.

The chain carries TRBV13 and TRBJ1-3; maybe TRBD1 (5 bases). The germline CDR1 and CDR2 sequences are PRHDT and FYEKMQ (reference sequence). The CDR3 contains 16 residues. V lost 6 bases and J 0 bases, leaving 15 bases between the germline ends. The CDR3 DNA follows: TGTGCCAGCAGGACAGAGAGTCCAAGCTCTGGAAACACCATATATTTT. Residues: CASRTESPSSGNTIYF. Based on the CDR3 plus reference TRBV13 and TRBJ1-3, the full variable domain is AAGVIQSPRHLIKEKRETATLKCYPIPRHDTVYWYQQGPGQDPQFLISFYEKMQSDKGSIPDRFSAQQFSDYHSELNMSSLELGDSALYFCASRTESPSSGNTIYFGEGSWLTVV.

This clone was seen just once. CDR3 loop: CATSRLRLTSTDTQYF. CDR3 DNA: TGTGCCACCAGCAGGCTGAGACTGACTAGCACAGATACGCAGTATTTT. The chain carries TRBV15 and TRBJ2-3; D not resolved. CDR1 and CDR2 from the germline V gene are LNHNV and YYDKDF (reference sequence). V lost 3 bases to trimming and J lost 0 bases, with 13 bases between them. CDR3 length: 16 residues.

Of note for this clone: At one of its ends the junction is not consistent with the germline gene, which may arise from a read error. V gene TRBV9 combines with J gene TRBJ1-5, with 9 bases aligning to TRBD1. Germline V CDR1 and CDR2: SGDLS, YYNGEE. The CDR3 runs to 12 residues. CDR3 region: CEDRGIYQPQHF. The CDR3 DNA follows: TGCGAAGACAGGGGGATCTATCAGCCCCAGCATTTT.

This clone was detected a few times. The chain has TRBV4-1 and TRBJ2-3; TRBD2 aligns across 8 bases. CDR3 length equals 16 residues. Germline V gives CDR1 MGHRA, CDR2 YSYEKL. The V and J ends lost 3 bases and 0 bases, in that order; junction bases with no gene match: 5. The DNA for the CDR3 is TGCGCCAGCAGCCACCAACTAGCGGAGAGCACAGATACGCAGTATTTT. Its protein product is CASSHQLAESTDTQYF.

This chain connects TRBV6-5 to TRBJ1-4; 8 positions match TRBD1. Trimming removed 2 bases from V and 6 bases from J; junction bases left unmatched: 2. The CDR3 consists of 14 residues. Germline values: CDR1 MNHEY, CDR2 SVGAGI. The CDR3 sequence: CASSYNRGDEKLFF. For the CDR3, the DNA is TGTGCCAGCAGTTACAACAGGGGGGATGAAAAACTGTTTTTT.

The chain employs TRBV30 and TRBJ2-5; tentatively, D is TRBD1 (6 bases). The CDR3 is 12 residues long. CDR1 and CDR2 (germline): GTSNPN, SVGIG (reference sequence). Trimming took 4 bases from V and 4 from J, leaving 10 bases between them. This chain's CDR3 is CAWNRDGETQYF. The CDR3 bases are TGTGCCTGGAACAGGGATGGAGAGACCCAGTACTTC.

This clone was recorded only once. This chain links TRBV5-1 with TRBJ1-1, with 9 nucleotides matching TRBD1. V lost 4 bases and J lost 3; bases outside the gene matches: 1. Germline values: CDR1 SGHRS, CDR2 YFSETQ. The CDR3 has 13 amino acids. The CDR3 bases are TGCGCCAGCAGCCGACAGGGGGACACTGAAGCTTTCTTT. Its translation is CASSRQGDTEAFF.

This clone has just a few counts. This sequence joins TRBV10-2 and TRBJ2-1, with D perhaps matching TRBD1 (5 bases). V was pared by 5 bases and J by 5 bases, with 10 bases between. The CDR3 totals 13 residues. Germline V gene data show CDR1 as WSHSY and CDR2 as SAAADI. The CDR3 region has the DNA TGCGCCAGCAGTTTGTCAGGGAACAATGAGCAGTTCTTC. The encoded protein is CASSLSGNNEQFF.

This clone was observed a handful of times. The chain is built from TRBV5-4 and TRBJ1-2; D possibly corresponds to TRBD1 (6 bases). Trimming left V 2 bases short and J 7 bases short, with 21 bases between. CDR1 and CDR2 (germline): SGHNT, YYREEE (reference sequence). The CDR3 sequence is 16 residues long. The CDR3 nucleotides read TGTGCCAGCAGCTTTTGGGGGCGCGGGGGGTTTGCTGGCTACACCTTC. The encoded protein is CASSFWGRGGFAGYTF.

The CDR3: CASSLGMGTSSYEQYF. Here the CDR3 DNA reads TGCGCCAGCAGCTTGGGGATGGGGACTAGCAGTTACGAGCAGTACTTC. J is TRBJ2-7 and V is TRBV5-1; 9 bases fit TRBD2. V was clipped by 0 bases and J by 4 bases; unmatched bases: 8. The germline gives CDR1 SGHRS, CDR2 YFSETQ. The CDR3 spans 16 residues.

The CDR3 DNA sequence: TGTGCCAGCAGTGGGAGACTAGCGGGATTAACCTACAATGAGCAGTTCTTC. Protein: CASSGRLAGLTYNEQFF. This chain links TRBV6-1 with TRBJ2-1; the match to TRBD2 covers 11 bases. J lost 2 bases, V lost 4 bases, and 7 bases had no gene match. Germline-derived CDR1 and CDR2 are MNHNS and SASEGT. The CDR3 runs to 17 residues.

With regard to this clone: A read error may produce the germline difference seen at one junction end. This chain links TRBV7-7 with TRBJ1-1; D is ambiguous. The CDR3 is made up of 13 amino acids. From germline, CDR1 is SSHAT and CDR2 FNYEAQ (reference sequence). DNA for the CDR3: TGTGCTAGCAGCTTGTTGAGAAACACTGAAGCTTTCTTT. The encoded protein is CASSLLRNTEAFF.

This chain joins TRBV28 and TRBJ1-5; 9 bases match TRBD1. The CDR3 extends over 14 amino acids. Germline V gene lookup returns CDR1 MDHEN and CDR2 SYDVKM. V dropped 6 bases and J dropped 6; count of bases not matched to a gene: 6. Here the CDR3 DNA reads TGTGCCAGCAGGACCGGGACAGGGCTTCAGCCCCAGCATTTT. Its protein product is CASRTGTGLQPQHF.

The chain uses TRBV6-1 and TRBJ2-3; D is undetermined. Germline CDR1 MNHNS, CDR2 SASEGT. V lost 7 bases and J 0 bases, leaving 14 bases between the germline ends. This CDR3 comprises 15 residues. The DNA of the CDR3 is TGTGCCAGCACCCACAACAACCCTAGCACAGATACGCAGTATTTT. This sequence encodes CASTHNNPSTDTQYF.

The rearrangement joins TRBV6-4 to TRBJ2-3, with D maybe TRBD2 (5 bases). The CDR3 is 15 amino acids. Germline V lookup: CDR1 MRHNA, CDR2 SNTAGT. V lost 3 bases, J lost 1 base, and 11 bases lay in between. The CDR3 sequence: CASSESGSGTDTQYF. The CDR3 bases are TGTGCCAGCAGTGAGTCGGGGTCCGGCACAGATACGCAGTATTTT.

Here the CDR3 DNA reads TGTGCCAGCAGCTCCACCGGGACTAGCGGGAGACAGAATGAGCAGTTCTTC. It is translated as CASSSTGTSGRQNEQFF. The chain joins TRBV7-3 to TRBJ2-1, with TRBD2 identical over 14 bases. V trimming: 4 bases; J trimming: 7 bases; junction bases outside the gene matches: 9. Germline lookup yields CDR1 SGHTA and CDR2 FQGTGA. CDR3 length: 17 residues.

The chain uses TRBV6-1 and TRBJ2-7, with TRBD1 matching 8 bases. Germline loops: CDR1 MNHNS, CDR2 SASEGT. The CDR3 consists of 14 residues. With 11 bases clipped from V and 7 bases from J, the junction kept 16 bases outside the gene matches. The CDR3 sequence: CAVATRQGLGEQYF. Written as DNA, the CDR3 is TGTGCCGTCGCTACCCGACAGGGGTTAGGAGAGCAGTACTTC.

CDR3 sequence (DNA): TGCGCCAGCAGCCCAACAGGGGCTGGAAACACCATATATTTT. As protein: CASSPTGAGNTIYF. The chain couples TRBV4-1 to TRBJ1-3, with TRBD1 identical over 7 bases. The germline gives CDR1 MGHRA, CDR2 YSYEKL. CDR3 length: 14 residues. V dropped 4 bases and J dropped 2; count of bases not matched to a gene: 2.

J is TRBJ2-2 and V is TRBV4-1, with D perhaps matching TRBD1 (6 bases). The ends were cut back, 0 bases at V and 9 bases at J, with 14 bases in the middle. This CDR3 has 15 amino acids. Germline V gives CDR1 MGHRA, CDR2 YSYEKL. The chain's CDR3 is CASSQDTGRERELFF. CDR3 nucleotide sequence: TGCGCCAGCAGCCAAGATACAGGGAGAGAACGGGAGCTGTTTTTT.

The CDR3 protein is CASSPLGANYGYTF. In DNA form, the CDR3 reads TGTGCCAGCAGCCCGTTGGGGGCCAACTATGGCTACACCTTC. The rearrangement uses TRBV11-2 and TRBJ1-2; tentatively, D is TRBD1 (6 bases). Trimming cost V 5 bases and J 2 bases, with 12 bases left between them. CDR1 SGHAT and CDR2 FQNNGV come from the germline V gene. The CDR3 covers 14 residues.

The gene calls are TRBV11-2 and TRBJ2-7; D may be TRBD1 (5 bases). Germline assignment: CDR1 SGHAT and CDR2 FQNNGV. Trimming shortened V by 1 base and J by 4 bases, and 11 bases separated the two germline ends. The CDR3 totals 14 residues. Written as DNA, the CDR3 is TGTGCCAGCAGCTTAGCACAGGCGATTTACGAGCAGTACTTC. Amino acids: CASSLAQAIYEQYF. Looking up the rest from reference TRBV11-2 and TRBJ2-7 gives the full variable domain: EAGVAQSPRYKIIEKRQSVAFWCNPISGHATLYWYQQILGQGPKLLIQFQNNGVVDDSQLPKDRFSAERLKGVDSTLKIQPAKLEDSAVYLCASSLAQAIYEQYFGPGTRLTVT.

The chain couples TRBV2 to TRBJ2-1; 8 positions agree with TRBD2. This CDR3 has 17 residues. J lost 7 bases, V lost 0 bases, and 11 bases had no gene match. Germline V gene lookup returns CDR1 SNHLY and CDR2 FYNNEI. The CDR3 DNA sequence: TGTGCCAGCAGTGAAGCAGAAACCGGGACTAGGGATAATGAGCAGTTCTTC. Amino acid sequence: CASSEAETGTRDNEQFF.

This chain joins TRBV2 and TRBJ2-2; D may be TRBD1 (6 bases). Per the germline V gene, CDR1 is SNHLY and CDR2 is FYNNEI. Between the trimmed V and J ends, which lost 6 bases and 0 bases, there was a span of 11 bases. The CDR3 loop spans 15 amino acids. The CDR3: CASREQGTNTGELFF. The CDR3, as DNA: TGTGCCAGCAGGGAACAGGGAACGAACACCGGGGAGCTGTTTTTT.